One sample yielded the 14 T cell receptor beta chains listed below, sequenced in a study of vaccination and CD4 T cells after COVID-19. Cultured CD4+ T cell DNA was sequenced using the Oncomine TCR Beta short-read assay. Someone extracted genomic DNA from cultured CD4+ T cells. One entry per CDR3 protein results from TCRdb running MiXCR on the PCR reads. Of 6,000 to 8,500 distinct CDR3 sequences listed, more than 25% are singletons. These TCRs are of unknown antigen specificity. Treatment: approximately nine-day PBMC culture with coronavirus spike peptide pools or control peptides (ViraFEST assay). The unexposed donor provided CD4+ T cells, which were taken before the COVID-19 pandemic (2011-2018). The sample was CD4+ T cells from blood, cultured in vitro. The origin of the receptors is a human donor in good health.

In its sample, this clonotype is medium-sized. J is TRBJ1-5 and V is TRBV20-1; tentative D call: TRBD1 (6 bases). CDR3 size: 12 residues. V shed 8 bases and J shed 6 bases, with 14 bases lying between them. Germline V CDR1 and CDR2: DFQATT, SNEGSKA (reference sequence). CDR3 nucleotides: TGCAGTCCAACAACAGGGACTCAGCCCCAGCATTTT. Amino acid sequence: CSPTTGTQPQHF.

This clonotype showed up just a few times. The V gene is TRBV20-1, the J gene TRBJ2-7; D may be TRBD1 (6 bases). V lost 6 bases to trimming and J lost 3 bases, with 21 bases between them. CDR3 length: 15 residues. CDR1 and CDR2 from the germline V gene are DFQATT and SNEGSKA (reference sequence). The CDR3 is CSALERAGDVYEQYF. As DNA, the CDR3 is TGCAGTGCCCTAGAGAGGGCAGGGGACGTCTACGAGCAGTACTTC.

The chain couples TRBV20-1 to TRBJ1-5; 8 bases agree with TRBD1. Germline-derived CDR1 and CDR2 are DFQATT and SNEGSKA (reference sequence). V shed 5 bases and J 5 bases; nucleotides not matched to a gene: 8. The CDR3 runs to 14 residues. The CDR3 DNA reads TGCAGTGCTCGCCAACCGACAGGGGATCAGCCCCAGCATTTT. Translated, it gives CSARQPTGDQPQHF.

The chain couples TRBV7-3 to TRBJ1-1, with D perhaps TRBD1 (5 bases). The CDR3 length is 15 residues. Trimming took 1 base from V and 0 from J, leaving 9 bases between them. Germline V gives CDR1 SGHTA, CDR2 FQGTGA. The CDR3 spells CASSLNPTVNTEAFF. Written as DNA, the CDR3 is TGTGCCAGCAGCTTAAACCCGACAGTGAACACTGAAGCTTTCTTT.

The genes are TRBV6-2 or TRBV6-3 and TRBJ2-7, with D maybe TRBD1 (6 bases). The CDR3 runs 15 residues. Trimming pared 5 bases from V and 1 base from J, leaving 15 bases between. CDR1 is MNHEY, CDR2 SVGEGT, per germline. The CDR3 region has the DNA TGTGCCAGCAGTCACCTCCGGGACACATCCTACGAGCAGTACTTC. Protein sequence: CASSHLRDTSYEQYF.

The CDR3 loop is CASSPRGGTGANVLTF. In DNA form, the CDR3 reads TGTGCCAGCAGTCCCCGGGGGGGGACTGGGGCCAACGTCCTGACTTTC. The genes are TRBV28 and TRBJ2-6; 8 bases line up with TRBD2. Trimming took 5 bases from V and 2 from J; bases not matched to a gene: 5. Germline V gene sequence: CDR1 MDHEN, CDR2 SYDVKM. The CDR3 totals 16 residues. Based on the CDR3 plus reference TRBV28 and TRBJ2-6, the full variable domain is DVKVTQSSRYLVKRTGEKVFLECVQDMDHENMFWYRQDPGLGLRLIYFSYDVKMKEKGDIPEGYSVSREKKERFSLILESASTNQTSMYLCASSPRGGTGANVLTFGAGSRLTVL.

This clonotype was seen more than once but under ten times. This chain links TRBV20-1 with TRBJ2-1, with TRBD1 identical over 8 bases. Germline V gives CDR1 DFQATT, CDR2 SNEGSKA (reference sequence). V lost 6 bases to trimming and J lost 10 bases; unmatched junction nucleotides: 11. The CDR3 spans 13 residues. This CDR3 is CSARTGTQQEQFF. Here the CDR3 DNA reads TGCAGTGCCCGGACAGGGACCCAACAGGAGCAGTTCTTC.

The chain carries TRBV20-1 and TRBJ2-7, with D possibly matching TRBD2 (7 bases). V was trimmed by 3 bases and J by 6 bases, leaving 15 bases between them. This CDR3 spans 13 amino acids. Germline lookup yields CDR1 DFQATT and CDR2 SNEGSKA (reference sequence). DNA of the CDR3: TGCAGTGCTAGGGGACCGGGGGGCTCCGAGCAGTACTTC. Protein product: CSARGPGGSEQYF.

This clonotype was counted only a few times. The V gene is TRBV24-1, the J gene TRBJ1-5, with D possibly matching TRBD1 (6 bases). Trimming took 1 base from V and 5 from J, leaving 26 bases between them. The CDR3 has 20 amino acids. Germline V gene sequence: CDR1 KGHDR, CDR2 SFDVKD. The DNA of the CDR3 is TGTGCCACCAGTGATTTTGGCACCAACAGGGCAGGGGATCCCTATCAGCCCCAGCATTTT. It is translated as CATSDFGTNRAGDPYQPQHF.

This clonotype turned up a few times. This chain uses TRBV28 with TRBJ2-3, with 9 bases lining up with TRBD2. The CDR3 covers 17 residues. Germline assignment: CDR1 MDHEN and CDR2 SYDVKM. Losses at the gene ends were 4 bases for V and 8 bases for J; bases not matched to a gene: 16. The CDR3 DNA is TGTGCCAGCAGTTCCCCCTGGGGACTAGCCACTCTAGGTACGCAGTATTTT. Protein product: CASSSPWGLATLGTQYF.

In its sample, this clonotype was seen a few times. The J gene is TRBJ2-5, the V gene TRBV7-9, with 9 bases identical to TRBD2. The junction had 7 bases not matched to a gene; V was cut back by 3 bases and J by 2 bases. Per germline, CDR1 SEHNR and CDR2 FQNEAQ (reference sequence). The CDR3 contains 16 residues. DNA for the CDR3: TGTGCCAGCAGCTTTAGTAGGACTAGCGCACAAGAGACCCAGTACTTC. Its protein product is CASSFSRTSAQETQYF.

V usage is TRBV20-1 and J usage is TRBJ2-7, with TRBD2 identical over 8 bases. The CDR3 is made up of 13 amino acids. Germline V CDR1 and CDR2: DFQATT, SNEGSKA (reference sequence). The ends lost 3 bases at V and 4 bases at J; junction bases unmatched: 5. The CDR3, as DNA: TGCAGTGCTAGGTCTGCGGGAGGTTACGAGCAGTACTTC. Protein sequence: CSARSAGGYEQYF.

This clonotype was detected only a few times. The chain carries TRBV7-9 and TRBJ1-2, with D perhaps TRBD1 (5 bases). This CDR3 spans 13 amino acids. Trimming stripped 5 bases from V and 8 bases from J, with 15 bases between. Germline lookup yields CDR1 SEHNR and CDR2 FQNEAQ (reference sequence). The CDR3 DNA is TGTGCCAGCAGCACCGGGACCGGCGGCGGCTACACCTTC. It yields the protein CASSTGTGGGYTF.

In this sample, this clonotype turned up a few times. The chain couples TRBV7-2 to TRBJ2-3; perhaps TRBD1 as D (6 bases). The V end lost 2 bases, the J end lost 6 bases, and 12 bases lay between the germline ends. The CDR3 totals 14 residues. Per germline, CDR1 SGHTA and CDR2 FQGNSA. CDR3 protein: CASSLPAGADTQYF. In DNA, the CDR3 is TGTGCCAGCAGCTTACCGGCAGGGGCGGATACGCAGTATTTT. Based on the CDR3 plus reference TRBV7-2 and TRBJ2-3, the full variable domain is GAGVSQSPSNKVTEKGKDVELRCDPISGHTALYWYRQSLGQGLEFLIYFQGNSAPDKSGLPSDRFSAERTGGSVSTLTIQRTQQEDSAVYLCASSLPAGADTQYFGPGTRLTVL.